This T cell receptor beta chain is drawn from a study of blood T cell repertoires in COVID-19. Study-wide context: The study drew acute and convalescent COVID-19 samples from the United States, Italy and Spain. The cDNA or gDNA used as material had been derived from T cells, B-cell-depleted T cells, or PBMCs.

V was clipped by 4 bases and J by 0 bases; unmatched bases: 3. This CDR3 has 15 amino acids. Germline loops: CDR1 SGHNT, CDR2 YYREEE (reference sequence). Authors' processing steps: It was from reference gene primer amplification that nucleated cell counts were estimated. TCRdb's table, derived via immunoSEQ multiplex PCR, lists solely in-frame clones and lacks some. The V and J calls and clone size come from that table; D and trimming were worked out from the DNA. In the table there are 300,000 to 350,000 clones, roughly 90% of which are singletons. This sequence was found in a man aged 18 to 29 with active or convalescent COVID-19. The sample taken for sequencing was peripheral blood. The chain carries TRBV5-4 and TRBJ2-7, with TRBD2 matching 11 bases. CDR3 protein: CASSAGLAGSYEQYF. Here the CDR3 DNA reads TGTGCCAGCAGCGCCGGACTAGCGGGCTCCTACGAGCAGTACTTC.